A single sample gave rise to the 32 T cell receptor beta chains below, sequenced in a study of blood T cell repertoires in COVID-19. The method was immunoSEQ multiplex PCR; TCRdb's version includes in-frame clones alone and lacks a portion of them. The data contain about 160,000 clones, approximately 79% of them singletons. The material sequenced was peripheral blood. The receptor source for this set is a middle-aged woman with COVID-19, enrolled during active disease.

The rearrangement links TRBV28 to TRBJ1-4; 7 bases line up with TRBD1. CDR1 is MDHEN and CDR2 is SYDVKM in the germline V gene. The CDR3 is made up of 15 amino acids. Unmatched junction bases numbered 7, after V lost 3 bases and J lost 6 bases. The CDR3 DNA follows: TGTGCCAGCAGTTTTGTCGGGACAGACGATGAAAAACTGTTTTTT. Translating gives CASSFVGTDDEKLFF.

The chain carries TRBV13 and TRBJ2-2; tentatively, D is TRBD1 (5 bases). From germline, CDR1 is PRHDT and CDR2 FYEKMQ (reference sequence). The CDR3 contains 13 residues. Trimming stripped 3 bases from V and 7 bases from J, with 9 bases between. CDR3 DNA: TGTGCCAGCAGCTTGGGGCTGGGCGGGGAGCTGTTTTTT. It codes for CASSLGLGGELFF.

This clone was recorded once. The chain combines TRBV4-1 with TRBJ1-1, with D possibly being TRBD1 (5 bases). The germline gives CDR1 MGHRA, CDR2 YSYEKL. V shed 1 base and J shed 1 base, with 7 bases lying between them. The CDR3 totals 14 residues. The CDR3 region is CASSQVGQNTEAFF. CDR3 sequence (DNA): TGCGCCAGCAGCCAAGTAGGACAGAACACTGAAGCTTTCTTT.

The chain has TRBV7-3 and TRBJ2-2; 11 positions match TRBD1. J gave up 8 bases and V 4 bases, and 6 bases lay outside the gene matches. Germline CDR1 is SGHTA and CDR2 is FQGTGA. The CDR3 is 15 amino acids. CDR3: CASSSGQGGRGELFF. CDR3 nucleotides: TGTGCCAGCAGCTCGGGACAGGGGGGGAGAGGGGAGCTGTTTTTT. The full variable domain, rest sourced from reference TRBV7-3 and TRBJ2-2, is GAGVSQTPSNKVTEKGKYVELRCDPISGHTALYWYRQSLGQGPEFLIYFQGTGAADDSGLPNDRFFAVRPEGSVSTLKIQRTERGDSAVYLCASSSGQGGRGELFFGEGSRLTVL.

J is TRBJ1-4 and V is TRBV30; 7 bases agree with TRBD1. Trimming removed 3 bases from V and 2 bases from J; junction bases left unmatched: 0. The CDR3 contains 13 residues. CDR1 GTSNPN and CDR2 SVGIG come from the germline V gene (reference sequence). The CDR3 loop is CAWRGQTNEKLFF. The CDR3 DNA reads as TGTGCCTGGAGGGGACAGACTAATGAAAAACTGTTTTTT.

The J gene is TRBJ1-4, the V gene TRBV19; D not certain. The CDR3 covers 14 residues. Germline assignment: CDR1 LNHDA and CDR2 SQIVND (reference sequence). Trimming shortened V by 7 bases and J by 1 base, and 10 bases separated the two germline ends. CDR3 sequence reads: CASTSGGTNEKLFF. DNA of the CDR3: TGTGCCAGTACCTCGGGAGGAACTAATGAAAAACTGTTTTTT.

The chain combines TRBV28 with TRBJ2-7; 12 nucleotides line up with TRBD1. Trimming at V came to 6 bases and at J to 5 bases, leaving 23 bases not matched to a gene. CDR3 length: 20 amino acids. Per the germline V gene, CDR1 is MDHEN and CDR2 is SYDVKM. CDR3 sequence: CASSSLFGKAPGQGADEQYF. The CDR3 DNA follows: TGTGCCAGCAGCTCTCTTTTTGGGAAAGCGCCGGGACAGGGGGCGGACGAGCAGTACTTC.

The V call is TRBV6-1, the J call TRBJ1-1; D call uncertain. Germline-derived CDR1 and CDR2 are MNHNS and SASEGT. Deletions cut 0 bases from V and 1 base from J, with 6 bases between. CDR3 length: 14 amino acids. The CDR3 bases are TGTGCCAGCAGTGAAGCGGGCAAGAACACTGAAGCTTTCTTT. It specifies CASSEAGKNTEAFF.

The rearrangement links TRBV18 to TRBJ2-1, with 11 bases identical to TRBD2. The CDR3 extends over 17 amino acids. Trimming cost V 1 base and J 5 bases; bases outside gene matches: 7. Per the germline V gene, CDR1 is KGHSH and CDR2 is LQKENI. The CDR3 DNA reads TGTGCCAGCTCACCACTCCCCCCTAGCGGGGGGAACAATGAGCAGTTCTTC. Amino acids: CASSPLPPSGGNNEQFF.

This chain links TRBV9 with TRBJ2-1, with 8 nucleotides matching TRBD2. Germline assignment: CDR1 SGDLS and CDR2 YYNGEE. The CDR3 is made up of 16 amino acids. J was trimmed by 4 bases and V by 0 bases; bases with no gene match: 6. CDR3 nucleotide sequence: TGTGCCAGCAGCGTAGAGAGCGGGAGAAGATACAATGAGCAGTTCTTC. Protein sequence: CASSVESGRRYNEQFF.

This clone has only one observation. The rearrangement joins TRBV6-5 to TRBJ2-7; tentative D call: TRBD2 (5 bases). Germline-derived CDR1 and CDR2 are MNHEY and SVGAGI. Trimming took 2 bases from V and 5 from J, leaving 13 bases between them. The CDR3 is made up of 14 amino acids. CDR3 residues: CASSYGLGAHEQYF. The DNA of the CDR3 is TGTGCCAGCAGTTACGGGCTGGGAGCCCACGAGCAGTACTTC.

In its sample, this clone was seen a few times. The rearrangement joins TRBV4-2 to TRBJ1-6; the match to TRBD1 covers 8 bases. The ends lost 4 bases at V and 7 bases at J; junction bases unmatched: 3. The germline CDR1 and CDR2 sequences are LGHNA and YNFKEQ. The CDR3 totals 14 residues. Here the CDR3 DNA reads TGTGCCAGCAGCCTGACAGGGGTCAATTCACCCCTCCACTTT. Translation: CASSLTGVNSPLHF.

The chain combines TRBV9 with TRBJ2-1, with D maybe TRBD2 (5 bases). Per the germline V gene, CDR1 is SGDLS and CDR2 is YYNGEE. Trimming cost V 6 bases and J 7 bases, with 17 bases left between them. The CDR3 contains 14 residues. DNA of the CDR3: TGTGCCAGCACCCAAACGGGATCCAATAATGAGCAGTTCTTC. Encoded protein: CASTQTGSNNEQFF.

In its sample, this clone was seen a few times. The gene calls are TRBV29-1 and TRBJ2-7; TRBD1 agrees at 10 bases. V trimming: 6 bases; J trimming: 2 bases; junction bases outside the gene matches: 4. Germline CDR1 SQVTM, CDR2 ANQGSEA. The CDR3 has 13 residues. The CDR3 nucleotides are TGCAGCGTGAGACAGGGGGCTGCCTACGAGCAGTACTTC. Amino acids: CSVRQGAAYEQYF.

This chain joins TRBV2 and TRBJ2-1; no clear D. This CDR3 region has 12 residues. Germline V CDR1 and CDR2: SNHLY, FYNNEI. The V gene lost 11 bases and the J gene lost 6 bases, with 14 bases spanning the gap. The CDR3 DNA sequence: TGTGCCGTCAGAGGTGTTGGCAATGAGCAGTTCTTC. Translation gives CAVRGVGNEQFF.

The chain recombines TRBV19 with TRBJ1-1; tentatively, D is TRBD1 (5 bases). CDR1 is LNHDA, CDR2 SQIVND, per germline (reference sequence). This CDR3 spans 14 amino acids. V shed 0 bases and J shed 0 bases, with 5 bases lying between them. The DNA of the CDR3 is TGTGCCAGTAGTATAGAAGGGGTGAACACTGAAGCTTTCTTT. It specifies CASSIEGVNTEAFF.

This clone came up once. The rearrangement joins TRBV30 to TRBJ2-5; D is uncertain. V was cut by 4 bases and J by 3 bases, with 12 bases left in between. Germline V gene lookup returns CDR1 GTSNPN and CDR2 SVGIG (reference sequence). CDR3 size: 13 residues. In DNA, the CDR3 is TGTGCCTGGACCTTAGGAGTAAAAGAGACCCAGTACTTC. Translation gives CAWTLGVKETQYF.

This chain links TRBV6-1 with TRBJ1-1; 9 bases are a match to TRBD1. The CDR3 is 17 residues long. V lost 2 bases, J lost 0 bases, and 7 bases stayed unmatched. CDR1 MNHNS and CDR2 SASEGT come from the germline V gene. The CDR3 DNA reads TGTGCCAGCAGTGAAAGGGACAGGGAATTCATGAACACTGAAGCTTTCTTT. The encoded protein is CASSERDREFMNTEAFF.

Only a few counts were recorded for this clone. As DNA, the CDR3 is TGTGCCAGCAGTCCTCGTACGACCCACAGGGTATTGTACGAGCAGTACTTC. Translation: CASSPRTTHRVLYEQYF. This chain joins TRBV6-6 and TRBJ2-7, with D perhaps TRBD1 (6 bases). Germline V CDR1 and CDR2: MNHNY, SVGAGI (reference sequence). The CDR3 length is 17 residues. The V end lost 5 bases, the J end lost 4 bases, and 24 bases lay between the germline ends.

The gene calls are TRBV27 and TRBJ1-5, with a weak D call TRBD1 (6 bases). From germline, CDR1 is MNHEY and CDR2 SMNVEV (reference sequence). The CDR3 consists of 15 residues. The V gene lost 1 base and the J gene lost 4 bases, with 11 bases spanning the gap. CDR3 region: CASSLWGTSNQPQHF. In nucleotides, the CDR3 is TGTGCCAGCAGTTTATGGGGGACATCTAATCAGCCCCAGCATTTT.

This chain's CDR3 is CASSFEGGRTGELFF. The CDR3 DNA sequence: TGCGCCAGCAGCTTTGAAGGGGGCCGGACCGGGGAGCTGTTTTTT. The J gene is TRBJ2-2, the V gene TRBV5-1, with 7 bases identical to TRBD1. The trim removed 2 bases at V and 5 bases at J, leaving 6 bases unmatched. The length of the CDR3 is 15 residues. Looked up from germline, CDR1 is SGHRS and CDR2 is YFSETQ.

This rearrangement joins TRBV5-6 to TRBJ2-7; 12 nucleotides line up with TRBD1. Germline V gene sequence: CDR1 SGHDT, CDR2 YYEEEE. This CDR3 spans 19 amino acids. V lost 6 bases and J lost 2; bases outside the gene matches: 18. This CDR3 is CASTYQGQGAAGPPYEQYF. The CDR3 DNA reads TGTGCCAGCACCTACCAGGGACAGGGGGCTGCAGGACCGCCCTACGAGCAGTACTTC.

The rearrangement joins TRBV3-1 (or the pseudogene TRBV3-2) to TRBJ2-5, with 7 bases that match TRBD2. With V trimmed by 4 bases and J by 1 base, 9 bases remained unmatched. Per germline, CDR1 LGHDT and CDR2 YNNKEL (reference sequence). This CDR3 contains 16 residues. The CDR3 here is CASSLSGGSIQETQYF. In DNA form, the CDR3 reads TGTGCCAGCAGCCTCTCTGGCGGGAGCATCCAAGAGACCCAGTACTTC.

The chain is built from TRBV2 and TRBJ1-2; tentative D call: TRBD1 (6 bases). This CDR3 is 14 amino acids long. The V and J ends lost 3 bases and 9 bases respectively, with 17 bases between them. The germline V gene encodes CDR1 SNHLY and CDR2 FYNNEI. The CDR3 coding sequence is TGTGCCAGCAGTGACCGGGACATCGATCCGAGCTACACCTTC. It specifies CASSDRDIDPSYTF.

The CDR3 region has the DNA TGCGCCAGCAGCCAACGGGACAGGGGGAATGAAGCTTTCTTT. This sequence encodes CASSQRDRGNEAFF. The V and J genes are TRBV4-1 and TRBJ1-1; 11 nucleotides agree with TRBD1. This CDR3 contains 14 residues. Germline V lookup: CDR1 MGHRA, CDR2 YSYEKL. With 2 bases clipped from V and 7 bases from J, the junction kept 3 bases outside the gene matches.

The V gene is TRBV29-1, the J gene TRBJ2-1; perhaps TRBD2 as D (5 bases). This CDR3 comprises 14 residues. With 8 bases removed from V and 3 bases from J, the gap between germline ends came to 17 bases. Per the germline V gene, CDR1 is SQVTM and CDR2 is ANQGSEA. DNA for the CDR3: TGCAGCATAGGAAAAACTAGTTTCTACAATGAGCAGTTCTTC. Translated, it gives CSIGKTSFYNEQFF.

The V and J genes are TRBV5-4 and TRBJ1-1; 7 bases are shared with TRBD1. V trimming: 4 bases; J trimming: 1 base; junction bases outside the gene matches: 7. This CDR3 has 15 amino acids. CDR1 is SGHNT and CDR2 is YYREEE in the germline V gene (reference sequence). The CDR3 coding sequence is TGTGCCAGCAGCGGCCCGGGACAGCAGAACACTGAAGCTTTCTTT. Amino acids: CASSGPGQQNTEAFF.

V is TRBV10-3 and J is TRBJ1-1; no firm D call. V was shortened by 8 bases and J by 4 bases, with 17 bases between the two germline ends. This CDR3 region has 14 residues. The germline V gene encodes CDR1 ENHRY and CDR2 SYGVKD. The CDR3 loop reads CAIGRGGEGTEAFF. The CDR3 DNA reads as TGTGCCATCGGGCGGGGAGGCGAAGGCACTGAAGCTTTCTTT.

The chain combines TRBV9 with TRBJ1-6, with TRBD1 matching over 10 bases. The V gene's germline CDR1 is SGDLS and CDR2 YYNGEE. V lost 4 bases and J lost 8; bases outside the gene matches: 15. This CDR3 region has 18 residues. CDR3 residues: CASSSPLDDRGRDSPLHF. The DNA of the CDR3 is TGTGCCAGCAGCAGCCCGCTTGATGACAGGGGGCGGGATTCACCCCTCCACTTT.

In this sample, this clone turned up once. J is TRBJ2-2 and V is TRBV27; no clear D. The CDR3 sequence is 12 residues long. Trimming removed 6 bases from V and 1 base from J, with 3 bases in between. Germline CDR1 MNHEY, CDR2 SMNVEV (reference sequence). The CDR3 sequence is CASSRNTGELFF. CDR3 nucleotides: TGTGCCAGCAGCCGGAACACCGGGGAGCTGTTTTTT.

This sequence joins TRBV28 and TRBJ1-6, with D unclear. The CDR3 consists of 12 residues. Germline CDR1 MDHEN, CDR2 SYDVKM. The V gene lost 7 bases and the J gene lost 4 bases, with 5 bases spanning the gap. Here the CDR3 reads CASKEYNSPLHF. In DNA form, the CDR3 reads TGTGCCAGCAAAGAGTATAATTCACCCCTCCACTTT.

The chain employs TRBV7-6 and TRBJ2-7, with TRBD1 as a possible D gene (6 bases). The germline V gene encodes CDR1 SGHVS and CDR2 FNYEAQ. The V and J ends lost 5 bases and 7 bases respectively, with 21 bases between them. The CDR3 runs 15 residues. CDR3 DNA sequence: TGTGCCAGCAGCCCAGGGGCCAGGGGCCGAGGTGAGCAGTACGTC. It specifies CASSPGARGRGEQYV.